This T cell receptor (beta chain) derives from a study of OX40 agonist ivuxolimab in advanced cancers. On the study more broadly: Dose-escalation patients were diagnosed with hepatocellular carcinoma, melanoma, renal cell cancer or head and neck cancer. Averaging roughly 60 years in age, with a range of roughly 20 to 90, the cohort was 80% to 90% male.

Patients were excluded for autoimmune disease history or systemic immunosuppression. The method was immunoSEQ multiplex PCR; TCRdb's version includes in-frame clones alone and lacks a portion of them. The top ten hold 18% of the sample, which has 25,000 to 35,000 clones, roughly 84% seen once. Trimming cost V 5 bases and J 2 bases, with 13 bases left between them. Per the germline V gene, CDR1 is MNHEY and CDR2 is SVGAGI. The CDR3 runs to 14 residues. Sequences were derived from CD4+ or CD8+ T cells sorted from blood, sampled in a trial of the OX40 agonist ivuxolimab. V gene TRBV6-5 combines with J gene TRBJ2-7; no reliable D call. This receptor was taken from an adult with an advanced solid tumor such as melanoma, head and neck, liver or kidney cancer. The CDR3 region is CASSEIVTTYEQYF. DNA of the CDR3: TGTGCCAGCAGTGAAATAGTCACCACCTACGAGCAGTACTTC.